This T cell receptor (beta chain) was obtained from a study of cytomegalovirus exposure and HLA in healthy donors. Germline V gene lookup returns CDR1 SGDLS and CDR2 YYNGEE. The CDR3 consists of 17 residues. V dropped 0 bases and J dropped 7; count of bases not matched to a gene: 9. PCR involved 60 Vbeta and 13 Jbeta primers. Some clones are missing from TCRdb's copy, which holds only in-frame ones; the method was immunoSEQ multiplex PCR. The data show under 150,000 clones, around three quarters seen once. Healthy people donating bone marrow made up the donors. Sequences were obtained from PBMCs. The receptor's source is a man in his thirties or forties in good health and CMV-seronegative. The chain links TRBV9 to TRBJ2-1, with 11 nucleotides matching TRBD1. The CDR3 spells CASSVDHGQGAGNEQFF. The CDR3 DNA sequence: TGTGCCAGCAGCGTAGATCACGGACAGGGGGCAGGGAATGAGCAGTTCTTC.